This T cell receptor (beta chain) came from a study of vaccination and CD4 T cells after COVID-19. Regarding the study as a whole: This study had few convalescent patients and no early post-infection samples. A median of approximately 88% of reactive clones, in convalescent patients, became evident only post-vaccination.

As to this clonotype: Antigen specificity is unknown.

Treatment of the sample: approximately nine-day PBMC culture with coronavirus spike peptide pools or control peptides (ViraFEST assay). According to the study, CD4+ T cells from the unexposed donor were gathered ahead of the COVID-19 pandemic (2011-2018). Following culture for 10 days, CD4+ T cells were isolated by negative selection. At the Johns Hopkins FTIC core, DNA taken from cultured CD4+ T cells was sequenced by way of the Oncomine TCR Beta short-read assay. Extraction of genomic DNA was performed on cultured CD4+ T cells. TCRdb processed the PCR reads anew with MiXCR; each CDR3 protein has one entry. Among more than 7,500 distinct CDR3 sequences listed, approximately 45% were seen once. V lost 2 bases and J 5 bases, leaving 18 bases between the germline ends. The CDR3 has 16 amino acids. Germline CDR1 is MNHEY and CDR2 is SMNVEV (reference sequence).

This TCR was recovered from a human donor in good health. The chain couples TRBV27 to TRBJ2-5; the D gene is possibly TRBD2 (5 bases). Sequencing was performed on CD4+ T cells from blood, cultured in vitro. The CDR3 loop is CASSLRGVGRGETQYF. The CDR3 bases are TGTGCCAGCAGTTTACGAGGCGTGGGGAGAGGGGAGACCCAGTACTTC.